Below, 24 T cell receptor beta chains from the same sample are listed, as sequenced in a study of human T cells and chemical hapten exposure. Extraction of total RNA was performed on unfractionated whole blood. Via MiXCR, TCRdb re-called the 5' RACE reads, giving one row per CDR3 protein. The repertoire includes 120,000 to 150,000 distinct CDR3 sequences, roughly 4.1% of them detected once, and 1.3% to 1.5% sits in the top ten. The receptor source for this set is a female donor in good health.

This clonotype has at least ten counts. The chain employs TRBV20-1 and TRBJ2-3, with 8 bases that match TRBD1. Germline CDR1 DFQATT, CDR2 SNEGSKA (reference sequence). The trim removed 0 bases at V and 2 bases at J, leaving 4 bases unmatched. CDR3 length: 15 amino acids. CDR3 bases: TGCAGTGCTAGAGACCGGACAGGGTACACAGATACGCAGTATTTT. It codes for CSARDRTGYTDTQYF.

This chain links TRBV7-6 with TRBJ2-7, with 12 bases identical to TRBD1. Germline assignment: CDR1 SGHVS and CDR2 FNYEAQ. The CDR3 is made up of 15 amino acids. The V and J ends lost 4 bases and 5 bases, in that order; junction bases with no gene match: 6. The CDR3 sequence: CASSYGTGGGDEQYF. The CDR3 DNA reads as TGTGCCAGCAGCTACGGGACAGGGGGCGGCGACGAGCAGTACTTC.

This clonotype was recorded many times. This chain connects TRBV12-3 or TRBV12-4 to TRBJ1-1, with D uncertain. The germline V and J ends were trimmed by 6 bases and 1 base, with 6 bases remaining between them. The CDR3 is made up of 12 amino acids. CDR3 coding DNA: TGTGCCAGCAGGCCAGGGAACACTGAAGCTTTCTTT. Translation: CASRPGNTEAFF.

In this sample, this clonotype turned up many times. This chain uses TRBV4-1 with TRBJ1-1; a weak D match, TRBD1 (6 bases). The germline V and J ends were trimmed by 0 bases and 0 bases, with 14 bases remaining between them. Germline CDR1 reads MGHRA; CDR2 reads YSYEKL. CDR3 size: 17 residues. The CDR3: CASSQDRGGKLNTEAFF. The CDR3, as DNA: TGCGCCAGCAGCCAAGATCGCGGGGGCAAACTGAACACTGAAGCTTTCTTT.

This clonotype occurred many times. This sequence joins TRBV12-3 or TRBV12-4 and TRBJ1-6, with 8 nucleotides matching TRBD1. With V trimmed by 4 bases and J by 0 bases, 5 bases remained unmatched. This CDR3 is built from 17 residues. The CDR3 DNA reads TGTGCCAGCAGTTACGGACAGGGTAGCTCCTATAATTCACCCCTCCACTTT. Its protein product is CASSYGQGSSYNSPLHF.

This clonotype was observed many times. V is TRBV21-1 and J is TRBJ1-5; TRBD1, the D gene given by the table, was not confirmed from the DNA. TRBV21-1 is annotated as a pseudogene. The length of the CDR3 is 13 residues. This CDR3 reads CASRYRGQQPQHF. CDR3 in DNA: TGTGCCAGCCGATACAGGGGCCAACAGCCCCAGCATTTT.

The table lists this clonotype with many counts. The chain joins TRBV20-1 to TRBJ1-6; maybe TRBD1 (5 bases). Germline V CDR1 and CDR2: DFQATT, SNEGSKA (reference sequence). CDR3 length: 12 residues. V lost 5 bases and J lost 7, with 9 bases in between. CDR3: CSAQGVNSPLHF. CDR3 DNA sequence: TGCAGTGCTCAGGGAGTAAATTCACCCCTCCACTTT.

This clonotype was detected ten times or more. The J gene is TRBJ2-3, the V gene TRBV20-1, with 9 bases lining up with TRBD1. The V segment lost 6 bases and the J segment 2 bases; nucleotides outside the gene matches: 15. This CDR3 is built from 17 residues. Germline-derived CDR1 and CDR2 are DFQATT and SNEGSKA (reference sequence). Written as DNA, the CDR3 is TGCAGTGCCGACCCGGGACAGGGTCGGGGCCTCACAGATACGCAGTATTTT. Amino acid sequence: CSADPGQGRGLTDTQYF.

There are a few counts of this clonotype. This chain connects TRBV20-1 to TRBJ1-5; 9 nucleotides align to TRBD1. After removal of 3 bases from V and 6 bases from J, the junction contained 15 bases not matched to a gene. This CDR3 has 17 residues. The V gene's germline CDR1 is DFQATT and CDR2 SNEGSKA (reference sequence). The DNA for the CDR3 is TGCAGTGCTAGTGGATATACCGGGACAGGGAGCGGTCAGCCCCAGCATTTT. It encodes CSASGYTGTGSGQPQHF.

This clonotype showed up just a few times. The J gene is TRBJ1-2, the V gene TRBV28; 9 bases line up with TRBD1. Germline CDR1 and CDR2: MDHEN and SYDVKM. V shed 6 bases, J shed 10 bases, and the junction held 9 bases outside the gene matches. The CDR3 spans 13 residues. The CDR3 sequence is CASSEGQGLYYTF. Written as DNA, the CDR3 is TGTGCCAGCAGCGAGGGACAGGGTTTATACTACACCTTC.

This clonotype was recorded at least ten times. The genes are TRBV4-1 and TRBJ2-3; TRBD2 aligns across 11 bases. Losses at the gene ends were 0 bases for V and 1 base for J; bases not matched to a gene: 9. CDR3 length equals 19 residues. Germline V gene sequence: CDR1 MGHRA, CDR2 YSYEKL. Here the CDR3 reads CASSQEHKLAGVGTDTQYF. The CDR3 DNA is TGCGCCAGCAGCCAAGAGCATAAACTAGCGGGGGTTGGCACAGATACGCAGTATTTT.

This clonotype was seen repeatedly, ten times or more. The chain has TRBV20-1 and TRBJ2-2; D may be TRBD1 (5 bases). CDR3 size: 13 residues. With 6 bases removed from V and 8 bases from J, the gap between germline ends came to 16 bases. The germline V gene has CDR1 DFQATT and CDR2 SNEGSKA (reference sequence). The CDR3 sequence is CSALLIRAGELFF. The CDR3 coding sequence is TGCAGTGCCCTCCTCATCAGGGCAGGGGAGCTGTTTTTT.

Many counts were recorded for this clonotype. The chain uses TRBV3-1 and TRBJ1-2; TRBD1 aligns across 8 bases. V lost 3 bases to trimming and J lost 4 bases; unmatched junction nucleotides: 4. In germline, CDR1 is LGHDT, CDR2 YNNKEL (reference sequence). This CDR3 contains 14 residues. The CDR3 is CASSHSGGVYGYTF. The CDR3 coding sequence is TGTGCCAGCAGCCATTCAGGGGGCGTCTATGGCTACACCTTC.

This clonotype was detected ten times or more. One junction end disagrees with the germline gene, perhaps due to a read error. The V gene is TRBV7-7, the J gene TRBJ1-1; no definite D call. The CDR3 is 13 amino acids. CDR1 and CDR2 from the germline V gene are SSHAT and FNYEAQ (reference sequence). CDR3 amino acids: CASSLSPETEAFF. CDR3 DNA sequence: TGTGCTAGCAGCTTAAGCCCAGAGACTGAAGCTTTCTTT. Using reference TRBV7-7 and TRBJ1-1 for the parts outside the CDR3, the full variable domain is GAGVSQSPRYKVTKRGQDVTLRCDPISSHATLYWYQQALGQGPEFLTYFNYEAQPDKSGLPSDRFSAERPEGSISTLTIQRTEQRDSAMYRCASSLSPETEAFFGQGTRLTVV.

This clonotype has a count of ten or more. This sequence joins TRBV12-3 or TRBV12-4 and TRBJ1-5; 8 nucleotides align to TRBD1. The CDR3 has 17 residues. V gave up 5 bases and J gave up 0 bases; unmatched junction bases: 9. The CDR3 reads CASSGGDRRDSNQPQHF. CDR3 bases: TGTGCCAGCAGTGGGGGGGACAGGCGAGATAGCAATCAGCCCCAGCATTTT.

This clonotype was seen repeatedly, ten times or more. The chain uses TRBV28 and TRBJ1-5; TRBD1 aligns across 9 bases. J lost 4 bases, V lost 3 bases, and 10 bases had no gene match. Germline assignment: CDR1 MDHEN and CDR2 SYDVKM. The CDR3 is 17 residues long. This CDR3 reads CASSLWGQGVRNQPQHF. CDR3 in DNA: TGTGCCAGCAGTTTGTGGGGACAGGGCGTTAGGAATCAGCCCCAGCATTTT.

This clonotype was picked up many times. V usage is TRBV7-2 and J usage is TRBJ1-5, with 8 bases fitting TRBD1. The CDR3 totals 15 residues. V lost 6 bases and J lost 6; bases outside the gene matches: 10. The germline CDR1 and CDR2 sequences are SGHTA and FQGNSA. CDR3 region: CASSSTGEKGQPQHF. The CDR3 region has the DNA TGTGCCAGCAGTTCGACAGGGGAAAAGGGTCAGCCCCAGCATTTT.

This clonotype showed up many times. The V and J genes are TRBV13 and TRBJ2-7; 11 bases match TRBD2. There are 17 residues in the CDR3. Germline CDR1 is PRHDT and CDR2 is FYEKMQ (reference sequence). The trim removed 4 bases at V and 2 bases at J, leaving 10 bases unmatched. The CDR3 coding sequence is TGTGCCAGCAGCTCTCTAGCGGGGGGCCAAGGAGCCTACGAGCAGTACTTC. This gives the protein CASSSLAGGQGAYEQYF.

This clonotype was counted many times. The chain is built from TRBV14 and TRBJ2-4; 7 bases line up with TRBD2. Germline values: CDR1 SGHDN, CDR2 FVKESK. The CDR3 contains 17 residues. The V and J ends lost 0 bases and 3 bases, in that order; junction bases with no gene match: 8. The CDR3 loop reads CASSQEGLRRGKNIQYF. In DNA, the CDR3 is TGTGCCAGCAGCCAAGAGGGACTACGCAGAGGCAAAAACATTCAGTACTTC.

This clonotype was counted at least ten times. Here the CDR3 DNA reads TGTGCCAGCAAATTAGGGACCGCACATTATTATGGCTACACCTTC. This sequence encodes CASKLGTAHYYGYTF. The chain couples TRBV2 to TRBJ1-2; TRBD1 is a possible D gene (5 bases). V was clipped by 7 bases and J by 5 bases, with 20 bases between them. Per the germline V gene, CDR1 is SNHLY and CDR2 is FYNNEI. The CDR3 has 15 residues.

This clonotype was counted many times. V is TRBV13 and J is TRBJ1-6; D is unresolved. Trimming removed 3 bases at V and 7 bases at J, with 13 bases between. The CDR3 has 15 amino acids. Looked up from germline, CDR1 is PRHDT and CDR2 is FYEKMQ (reference sequence). In DNA, the CDR3 is TGTGCCAGCAGCTTTTGGATCAGCACCAATTCACCCCTCCACTTT. It translates to CASSFWISTNSPLHF.

The table lists this clonotype with many counts. This rearrangement joins TRBV13 to TRBJ2-4; perhaps D is TRBD1 or TRBD2 (5 bases each). Per the germline V gene, CDR1 is PRHDT and CDR2 is FYEKMQ (reference sequence). The CDR3 contains 14 residues. Trimming removed 8 bases from V and 1 base from J, with 12 bases in between. The CDR3 nucleotides are TGTGCCAGCGGGGACCTGGGGGCCAAAAACATTCAGTACTTC. Encoded protein: CASGDLGAKNIQYF.

The table lists this clonotype with a few counts. This could be a read error, since a much larger clone is one nucleotide away. In nucleotides, the CDR3 is TGCAGTGGGGAGGGACTTCGCTCTAATGAAAAACTGTTTTTT. Amino acids: CSGEGLRSNEKLFF. The chain links TRBV20-1 to TRBJ1-4; perhaps TRBD1 as D (5 bases). The CDR3 length is 14 residues. The germline V gene has CDR1 DFQATT and CDR2 SNEGSKA (reference sequence). V was cut by 7 bases and J by 3 bases, with 15 bases left in between.

Many counts were recorded for this clonotype. The chain joins TRBV12-3 or TRBV12-4 to TRBJ2-5; D perhaps matches TRBD2 (5 bases). The V end lost 8 bases, the J end lost 2 bases, and 12 bases lay between the germline ends. The CDR3 sequence is 13 residues long. DNA for the CDR3: TGTGCCAGCGATCGGGAAGGACAAGAGACCCAGTACTTC. Residues: CASDREGQETQYF.